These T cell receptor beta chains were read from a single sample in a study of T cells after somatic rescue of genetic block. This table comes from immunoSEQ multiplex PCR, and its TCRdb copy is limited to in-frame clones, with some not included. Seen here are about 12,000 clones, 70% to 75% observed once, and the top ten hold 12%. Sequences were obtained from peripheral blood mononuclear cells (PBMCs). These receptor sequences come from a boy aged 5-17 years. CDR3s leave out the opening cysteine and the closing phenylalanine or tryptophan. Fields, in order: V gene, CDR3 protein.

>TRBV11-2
ASSLIHPNTEAF
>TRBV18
ASSPFGYQETQY
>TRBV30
AWTGAGNTIY
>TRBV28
ASSEGILENYGYT
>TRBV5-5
ASSPTGLNTGELF
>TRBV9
ASSVRGSEVETQY
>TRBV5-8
ASSSQIYEQY
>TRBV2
ASSIRDRIYEQY
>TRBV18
ASSPQGLNQPQH
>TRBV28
ASSVGLAGAWEQY
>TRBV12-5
ASGLAGRETQY
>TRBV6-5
ASSFLQGWRHGYT
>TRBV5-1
ASSLAITGGKNTDTQY